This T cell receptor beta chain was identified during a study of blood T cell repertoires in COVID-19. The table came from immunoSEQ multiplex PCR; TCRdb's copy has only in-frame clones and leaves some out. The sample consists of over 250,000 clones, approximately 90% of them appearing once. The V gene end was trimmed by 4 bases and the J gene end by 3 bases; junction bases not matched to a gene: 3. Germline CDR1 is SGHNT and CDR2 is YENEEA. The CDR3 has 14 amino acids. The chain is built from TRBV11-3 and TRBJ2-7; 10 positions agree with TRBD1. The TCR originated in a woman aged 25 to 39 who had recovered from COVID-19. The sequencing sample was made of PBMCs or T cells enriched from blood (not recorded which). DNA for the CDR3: TGTGCCAGCAGCTCCGGGACAGGGGACTACGAGCAGTACTTC. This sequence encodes CASSSGTGDYEQYF.